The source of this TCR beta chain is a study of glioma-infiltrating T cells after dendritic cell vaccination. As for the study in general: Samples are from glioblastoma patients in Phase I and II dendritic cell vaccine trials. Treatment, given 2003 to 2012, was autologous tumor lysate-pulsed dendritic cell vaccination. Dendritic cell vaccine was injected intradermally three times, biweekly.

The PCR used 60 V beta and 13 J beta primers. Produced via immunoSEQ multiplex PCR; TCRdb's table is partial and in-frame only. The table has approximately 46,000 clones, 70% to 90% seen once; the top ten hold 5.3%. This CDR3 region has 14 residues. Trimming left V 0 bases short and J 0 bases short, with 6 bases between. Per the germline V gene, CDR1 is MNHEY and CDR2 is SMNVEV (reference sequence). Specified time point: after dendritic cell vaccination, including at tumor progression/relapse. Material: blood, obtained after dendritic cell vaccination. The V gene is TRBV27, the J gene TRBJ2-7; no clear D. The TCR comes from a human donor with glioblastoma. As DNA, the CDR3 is TGTGCCAGCAGTTTATCGGAGACCTCCTACGAGCAGTACTTC. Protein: CASSLSETSYEQYF.